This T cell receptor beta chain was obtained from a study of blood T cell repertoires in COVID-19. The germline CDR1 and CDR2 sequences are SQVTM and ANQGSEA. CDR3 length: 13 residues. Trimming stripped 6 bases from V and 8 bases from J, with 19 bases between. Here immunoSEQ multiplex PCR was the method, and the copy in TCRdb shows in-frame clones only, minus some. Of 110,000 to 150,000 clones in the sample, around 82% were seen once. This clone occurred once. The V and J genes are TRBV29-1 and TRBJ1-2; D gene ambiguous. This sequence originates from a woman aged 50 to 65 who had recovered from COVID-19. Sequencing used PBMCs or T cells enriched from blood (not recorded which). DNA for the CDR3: TGCAGCGTAGAGGACGGGGAGCGGTGGGGCTACACCTTC. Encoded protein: CSVEDGERWGYTF. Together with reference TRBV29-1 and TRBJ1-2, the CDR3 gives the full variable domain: SAVISQKPSRDICQRGTSLTIQCQVDSQVTMMFWYRQQPGQSLTLIATANQGSEATYESGFVIDKFPISRPNLTFSTLTVSNMSPEDSSIYLCSVEDGERWGYTFGSGTRLTVV.